This T cell receptor beta chain appears in the sequencing data of a study of Ad26.COV2.S vaccination and SARS-CoV-2 variants. Regarding this clone: As yet, its antigen is unknown.

The data were produced by immunoSEQ multiplex PCR, yet TCRdb's version contains in-frame clones alone and is incomplete. The profile shows roughly 380,000 clones, about 92% of them singletons. Overall study findings and caveats: Placebo recipients and vaccine recipients were similar in non-spike TCR breadth. People given the vaccine had a wider spike-specific TCR breadth than placebo recipients did.

Source: peripheral blood, taken after recovery from COVID-19. The sequence was collected from a human donor who had recovered from COVID-19.

CDR3 loop: CASSDPVHGYTF. CDR3 DNA: TGTGCCAGCAGTGACCCGGTCCATGGCTACACCTTC. The V and J genes are TRBV6-4 and TRBJ1-2; D gene ambiguous. The V gene's germline CDR1 is MRHNA and CDR2 SNTAGT. The CDR3 is made up of 12 amino acids. The V and J ends lost 2 bases and 6 bases respectively, with 7 bases between them.